The 28 T cell receptor beta chains presented below share a single source sample, sequenced in a study of human T cells and chemical hapten exposure. Time point defined: patch test 3, about 24 weeks after DPC sensitization. Sample treatment: therapeutic diphenylcyclopropenone sensitization with weekly scalp DPC. TCRdb re-derived calls from the RACE reads in MiXCR, one entry per CDR3 protein. The table has about 190,000 distinct CDR3 sequences, roughly a quarter seen once. The specimen was whole blood, collected in connection with sensitization to the hapten diphenylcyclopropenone (DPC). The receptors derive from a middle-aged woman with alopecia areata. Some clones in this sample may be carry-over from other donors' samples.

The gene calls are TRBV3-1 and TRBJ1-1, with 9 bases identical to TRBD1. Germline CDR1 LGHDT, CDR2 YNNKEL (reference sequence). The CDR3 spans 15 residues. V lost 6 bases and J lost 6; bases outside the gene matches: 11. The CDR3: CASRETGGEGSEAFF. The CDR3 coding sequence is TGTGCCAGCAGGGAGACAGGGGGGGAAGGATCTGAAGCTTTCTTT.

This clonotype appeared a few times. The CDR3: CSATTRFGTDTQYF. The DNA for the CDR3 is TGCAGCGCCACGACCCGGTTCGGCACAGATACGCAGTATTTT. The chain recombines TRBV29-1 with TRBJ2-3, with D unresolved. The V gene lost 7 bases and the J gene lost 1 base, with 15 bases spanning the gap. The CDR3 has 14 amino acids. The germline V gene encodes CDR1 SQVTM and CDR2 ANQGSEA.

The J gene is TRBJ2-7, the V gene TRBV28, with TRBD1 as a possible D gene (6 bases). Trimming shortened V by 4 bases and J by 6 bases, and 10 bases separated the two germline ends. Germline V lookup: CDR1 MDHEN, CDR2 SYDVKM. The CDR3 runs 12 residues. CDR3 nucleotides: TGTGCCAGCAGTTCCACAGGGTTCGAGCAGTACTTC. It codes for CASSSTGFEQYF.

There are many counts of this clonotype. The chain joins TRBV20-1 to TRBJ2-5; D may match TRBD1 or TRBD2 (5 bases each). CDR1 is DFQATT, CDR2 SNEGSKA, per germline (reference sequence). The CDR3 spans 15 residues. Trimming took 3 bases from V and 7 from J, leaving 21 bases between them. The CDR3 bases are TGCAGTGCTAGTAGTAGCGCCTCCCTAGGGGCGACCCAGTACTTC. Translated, it gives CSASSSASLGATQYF.

This clonotype was detected many times. The chain carries TRBV29-1 and TRBJ2-3; 8 nucleotides line up with TRBD2. Looked up from germline, CDR1 is SQVTM and CDR2 is ANQGSEA. The V gene end was trimmed by 4 bases and the J gene end by 0 bases; junction bases not matched to a gene: 0. The CDR3 extends over 13 amino acids. CDR3 DNA sequence: TGCAGCGTTGGACTAGCGAGCACAGATACGCAGTATTTT. Its protein is CSVGLASTDTQYF.

This sequence joins TRBV2 and TRBJ2-2; D call uncertain. Germline V gene data show CDR1 as SNHLY and CDR2 as FYNNEI. The CDR3 extends over 14 amino acids. Trimming took 4 bases from V and 4 from J, leaving 10 bases between them. In DNA form, the CDR3 reads TGTGCCAGCAGTGGAATAGGCTTCACCGGGGAGCTGTTTTTT. This gives the protein CASSGIGFTGELFF.

Only a few counts were recorded for this clonotype. The chain joins TRBV9 to TRBJ2-6, with D maybe TRBD1 (6 bases). Germline CDR1 and CDR2: SGDLS and YYNGEE. This CDR3 is 17 amino acids long. The V and J ends lost 4 bases and 0 bases respectively, with 14 bases between them. CDR3 sequence (DNA): TGTGCCAGCAGCCCCTGGGACACTCGCTCTGGGGCCAACGTCCTGACTTTC. This encodes CASSPWDTRSGANVLTF.

The chain recombines TRBV29-1 with TRBJ1-1; D gene ambiguous. Germline V lookup: CDR1 SQVTM, CDR2 ANQGSEA. The CDR3 consists of 14 residues. The germline V and J ends were trimmed by 2 bases and 4 bases, with 14 bases remaining between them. The CDR3 sequence is CSVESRVWRTEAFF. Written as DNA, the CDR3 is TGCAGCGTTGAATCTCGGGTTTGGCGCACTGAAGCTTTCTTT.

The chain carries TRBV27 and TRBJ2-3; 16 nucleotides align to TRBD2. CDR1 is MNHEY and CDR2 is SMNVEV in the germline V gene (reference sequence). V gave up 5 bases and J gave up 5 bases; unmatched junction bases: 10. The CDR3 length is 18 residues. The CDR3 DNA reads as TGTGCCAGCAGTACCGGGACTAGCGGGAGGGGTTTCGGAGATACGCAGTATTTT. Protein: CASSTGTSGRGFGDTQYF.

This clonotype was seen only a few times. The V gene is TRBV7-2, the J gene TRBJ2-1; D call uncertain. The CDR3 has 13 residues. The germline gives CDR1 SGHTA, CDR2 FQGNSA. V lost 5 bases, J lost 5 bases, and 10 bases lay in between. In DNA form, the CDR3 reads TGTGCCAGCAGCCCAATGCCCGACAATGAGCAGTTCTTC. Protein sequence: CASSPMPDNEQFF. Combining the CDR3 with reference TRBV7-2 and TRBJ2-1 gives the whole variable domain GAGVSQSPSNKVTEKGKDVELRCDPISGHTALYWYRQSLGQGLEFLIYFQGNSAPDKSGLPSDRFSAERTGGSVSTLTIQRTQQEDSAVYLCASSPMPDNEQFFGPGTRLTVL.

The chain joins TRBV6-2 or TRBV6-3 to TRBJ2-1; 10 bases are shared with TRBD2. J lost 3 bases, V lost 2 bases, and 10 bases had no gene match. CDR1 is MNHEY and CDR2 is SVGEGT in the germline V gene. This CDR3 is 18 amino acids long. CDR3 sequence (DNA): TGTGCCAGCAGTTACCCAGCGTGGGCTAGCGGGAGCTACAATGAGCAGTTCTTC. Amino acid sequence: CASSYPAWASGSYNEQFF.

This chain joins TRBV6-1 and TRBJ1-5; no firm D call. This CDR3 comprises 14 residues. Germline values: CDR1 MNHNS, CDR2 SASEGT. V was cut by 7 bases and J by 4 bases, with 14 bases left in between. DNA for the CDR3: TGTGCCAGCAAACCCGGGGAGGGAAATCAGCCCCAGCATTTT. Amino acids: CASKPGEGNQPQHF.

This clonotype has only a few counts. The chain joins TRBV9 to TRBJ2-5; perhaps TRBD2 as D (6 bases). The CDR3 length is 15 residues. V was clipped by 0 bases and J by 3 bases, with 12 bases between them. Per germline, CDR1 SGDLS and CDR2 YYNGEE. The CDR3 DNA sequence: TGTGCCAGCAGCGTAGGAAACGGCGGGAAAGAGACCCAGTACTTC. It is translated as CASSVGNGGKETQYF.

The V call is TRBV7-2, the J call TRBJ2-7; D perhaps matches TRBD1 (6 bases). The CDR3 is made up of 14 amino acids. The V gene lost 4 bases and the J gene lost 1 base, with 11 bases spanning the gap. Germline values: CDR1 SGHTA, CDR2 FQGNSA. The CDR3 sequence: CASSSMTGSYEQYF. CDR3 sequence (DNA): TGTGCCAGCAGCTCAATGACAGGTTCCTACGAGCAGTACTTC.

This clonotype was observed a few times. This chain uses TRBV24-1 with TRBJ2-6; D gene ambiguous. The CDR3 is 16 residues long. The germline V and J ends were trimmed by 4 bases and 0 bases, with 9 bases remaining between them. Germline CDR1 reads KGHDR; CDR2 reads SFDVKD. The CDR3 spells CATSEPGVSGANVLTF. The CDR3 DNA follows: TGTGCCACCAGTGAGCCAGGAGTCTCTGGGGCCAACGTCCTGACTTTC.

This clonotype was detected many times. This chain joins TRBV29-1 and TRBJ2-4; D ambiguous. This CDR3 is built from 15 residues. The germline V gene has CDR1 SQVTM and CDR2 ANQGSEA. The ends were cut back, 5 bases at V and 1 base at J, with 15 bases in the middle. In nucleotides, the CDR3 is TGCAGCGTTTCTCGCGGCATTGGGGCCAAAAACATTCAGTACTTC. Its translation is CSVSRGIGAKNIQYF.

This clonotype was counted at least ten times. The chain employs TRBV9 and TRBJ2-3; 9 bases agree with TRBD2. This CDR3 comprises 14 residues. Looked up from germline, CDR1 is SGDLS and CDR2 is YYNGEE. The J segment lost 4 bases and the V segment lost 3 bases, leaving 3 bases of the junction unmatched. CDR3 residues: CASSGSGSPDTQYF. The CDR3, as DNA: TGTGCCAGCAGCGGTAGCGGGAGCCCAGATACGCAGTATTTT.

The chain recombines TRBV4-2 with TRBJ2-5; the D gene could be TRBD1 or TRBD2 (5 bases each). The CDR3 extends over 15 amino acids. Germline assignment: CDR1 LGHNA and CDR2 YNFKEQ. Trimming left V 3 bases short and J 0 bases short, with 11 bases between. This CDR3 is CASSHGGANQETQYF. The CDR3 nucleotides are TGTGCCAGCAGCCATGGGGGAGCCAACCAAGAGACCCAGTACTTC.

The chain is built from TRBV6-5 and TRBJ2-1, with 9 positions matching TRBD2. The CDR3 contains 17 residues. The germline V gene encodes CDR1 MNHEY and CDR2 SVGAGI. V lost 2 bases and J lost 4; bases outside the gene matches: 9. CDR3 sequence reads: CASSYHVTSGAYNEQFF. The CDR3 coding sequence is TGTGCCAGCAGTTACCATGTGACTAGCGGAGCGTACAATGAGCAGTTCTTC.

The chain is built from TRBV29-1 and TRBJ2-3, with TRBD2 identical over 8 bases. The germline V gene has CDR1 SQVTM and CDR2 ANQGSEA. The length of the CDR3 is 17 residues. The trim removed 6 bases at V and 0 bases at J, leaving 14 bases unmatched. The CDR3 reads CSVTPTGLAASTDTQYF. The CDR3 region has the DNA TGCAGCGTCACACCTACTGGACTAGCAGCTAGCACAGATACGCAGTATTTT.

The chain has TRBV7-2 and TRBJ1-4, with D maybe TRBD1 (5 bases). V was clipped by 2 bases and J by 7 bases, with 14 bases between them. CDR3 length: 15 residues. The V gene's germline CDR1 is SGHTA and CDR2 FQGNSA. CDR3 nucleotide sequence: TGTGCCAGCAGCTTAACTCCAGGGTTTGGTGAAAAACTGTTTTTT. This sequence encodes CASSLTPGFGEKLFF.

The J gene is TRBJ2-2, the V gene TRBV28; D is unclear. The CDR3 length is 13 residues. V was cut by 5 bases and J by 4 bases, with 8 bases left in between. CDR1 and CDR2 (germline): MDHEN, SYDVKM. Written as DNA, the CDR3 is TGTGCCAGCAGTCTACATGGCACCGGGGAGCTGTTTTTT. It translates to CASSLHGTGELFF.

This rearrangement joins TRBV29-1 to TRBJ2-7; 9 nucleotides align to TRBD1. Germline V lookup: CDR1 SQVTM, CDR2 ANQGSEA. The CDR3 is made up of 14 amino acids. V trimming: 4 bases; J trimming: 4 bases; junction bases outside the gene matches: 8. The DNA of the CDR3 is TGCAGCGTTGGCCCAAGACAGGGGGAATACGAGCAGTACTTC. It is translated as CSVGPRQGEYEQYF.

This clonotype turned up a few times. The genes are TRBV20-1 and TRBJ1-1; no reliable D call. The germline V gene encodes CDR1 DFQATT and CDR2 SNEGSKA (reference sequence). Trimming pared 0 bases from V and 1 base from J, leaving 9 bases between. This CDR3 has 14 amino acids. The CDR3 DNA sequence: TGCAGTGCTAGAGAAATCCGGGAGAACACTGAAGCTTTCTTT. Protein: CSAREIRENTEAFF.

This clonotype was found a few times. V usage is TRBV4-2 and J usage is TRBJ2-1; no firm D call. The CDR3 length is 15 residues. Per germline, CDR1 LGHNA and CDR2 YNFKEQ. Trimming took 0 bases from V and 4 from J, leaving 10 bases between them. CDR3 loop: CASSQDQSEYNEQFF. The CDR3 nucleotides are TGTGCCAGCAGCCAAGATCAATCAGAATACAATGAGCAGTTCTTC.

This chain joins TRBV3-1 and TRBJ2-7; TRBD1 aligns across 7 bases. The CDR3 loop spans 14 amino acids. The V gene's germline CDR1 is LGHDT and CDR2 YNNKEL (reference sequence). Trimming removed 5 bases from V and 3 bases from J; junction bases left unmatched: 7. Here the CDR3 reads CASSYDRALYEQYF. CDR3 nucleotides: TGTGCCAGCAGCTATGACAGGGCCCTCTACGAGCAGTACTTC.

This clonotype was observed once. The chain couples TRBV14 to TRBJ1-1; no reliable D call. The CDR3 totals 13 residues. Germline CDR1 is SGHDN and CDR2 is FVKESK. With 2 bases removed from V and 4 bases from J, the gap between germline ends came to 8 bases. CDR3 nucleotide sequence: TGTGCCAGCAGCCAACAGGAGACCACTGAAGCTTTCTTT. Translating it yields CASSQQETTEAFF. Filled out from reference TRBV14 and TRBJ1-1, the complete variable domain reads EAGVTQFPSHSVIEKGQTVTLRCDPISGHDNLYWYRRVMGKEIKFLLHFVKESKQDESGMPNNRFLAERTGGTYSTLKVQPAELEDSGVYFCASSQQETTEAFFGQGTRLTVV.

The chain links TRBV6-1 to TRBJ2-5; TRBD2 matches at 7 bases. CDR3 length: 15 residues. Trimming took 5 bases from V and 4 from J; bases not matched to a gene: 10. Germline CDR1 MNHNS, CDR2 SASEGT. The CDR3 DNA is TGTGCCAGCAGTTCTCTGGGACTACCCCCAGAGACCCAGTACTTC. Translation: CASSSLGLPPETQYF.